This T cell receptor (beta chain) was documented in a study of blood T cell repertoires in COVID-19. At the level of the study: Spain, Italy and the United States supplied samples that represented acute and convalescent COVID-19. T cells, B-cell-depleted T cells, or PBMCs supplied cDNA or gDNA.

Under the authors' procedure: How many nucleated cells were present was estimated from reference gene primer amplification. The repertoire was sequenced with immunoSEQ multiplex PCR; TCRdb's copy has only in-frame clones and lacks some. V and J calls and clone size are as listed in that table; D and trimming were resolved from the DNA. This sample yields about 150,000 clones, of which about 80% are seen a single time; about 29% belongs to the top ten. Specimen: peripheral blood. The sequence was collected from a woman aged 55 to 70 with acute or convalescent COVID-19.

The CDR3 spells CASSLRQGNTGELFF. The CDR3 region has the DNA TGTGCCAGCAGCTTACGACAGGGGAACACCGGGGAGCTGTTTTTT. The chain combines TRBV5-6 with TRBJ2-2, with 7 bases that match TRBD1. CDR1 and CDR2 (germline): SGHDT, YYEEEE. V gave up 2 bases and J gave up 1 base; unmatched junction bases: 2. The CDR3 covers 15 residues.